Below are 29 T cell receptor beta chains sequenced from a single sample in a study of cytomegalovirus exposure and HLA in healthy donors. Vbeta (60) and Jbeta (13) primers were used in the PCR. Generated by immunoSEQ multiplex PCR, the TCRdb table keeps only in-frame clones and is missing some. The sample has 95,000 to 150,000 clones, around 80% seen once; the top ten hold less than 1.1%. The sample was PBMCs. These receptors all stem from a woman under 40 in good health and CMV-seronegative.

The sample holds a few counts of this clone. The rearrangement links TRBV4-1 to TRBJ2-1, with D possibly TRBD2 on 6 matching bases. Trimming removed 0 bases at V and 0 bases at J, with 12 bases between. The CDR3 has 17 amino acids. Germline V gene lookup returns CDR1 MGHRA and CDR2 YSYEKL. CDR3 sequence reads: CASSQEDLASSYNEQFF. CDR3 DNA sequence: TGCGCCAGCAGCCAAGAGGATCTAGCGTCCTCCTACAATGAGCAGTTCTTC.

To note about this clone: Other DNA variants within this sample encode the same CDR3. This chain joins TRBV30 and TRBJ1-2; perhaps TRBD1 as D (6 bases). The V end was cut by 0 bases, the J end by 4 bases, with 6 bases between. In germline, CDR1 is GTSNPN, CDR2 SVGIG (reference sequence). CDR3 size: 12 residues. The DNA of the CDR3 is TGTGCCTGGAGTGTAGGGGGCTATGGCTACACCTTC. It codes for CAWSVGGYGYTF.

The chain is built from TRBV6-1 and TRBJ1-2, with D perhaps TRBD1 (6 bases). Germline CDR1 reads MNHNS; CDR2 reads SASEGT. CDR3 size: 15 residues. Deletions cut 5 bases from V and 8 bases from J, with 21 bases between. The CDR3 coding sequence is TGTGCCAGCAGTCCTACAGGGATTGGAGTTGAAGGCTACACCTTC. This gives the protein CASSPTGIGVEGYTF.

The gene calls are TRBV4-2 and TRBJ2-3, with TRBD1 matching over 11 bases. The trim removed 10 bases at V and 5 bases at J, leaving 5 bases unmatched. Looked up from germline, CDR1 is LGHNA and CDR2 is YNFKEQ. The CDR3 has 13 residues. CDR3 region: CATGTGGLDTQYF. The CDR3 DNA follows: TGTGCCACCGGGACAGGGGGATTAGATACGCAGTATTTT.

This clone has only a few counts. The chain has TRBV4-1 and TRBJ1-6; the D is unclear. Germline-derived CDR1 and CDR2 are MGHRA and YSYEKL. V was cut by 1 base and J by 4 bases, with 8 bases left in between. The CDR3 runs to 15 residues. CDR3 sequence: CASSQVSVYNSPLHF. Written as DNA, the CDR3 is TGCGCCAGCAGCCAAGTGTCGGTTTATAATTCACCCCTCCACTTT.

This clone was seen more than once but under ten times. The chain has TRBV5-1 and TRBJ2-1, with 12 bases that match TRBD2. There are 14 residues in the CDR3. CDR1 and CDR2 from the germline V gene are SGHRS and YFSETQ. Trimming at V came to 4 bases and at J to 5 bases, leaving 1 base not matched to a gene. CDR3 sequence (DNA): TGCGCCAGCAGCGGACTAGCGGGACACAATGAGCAGTTCTTC. Its protein product is CASSGLAGHNEQFF.

The chain recombines TRBV18 with TRBJ1-1; 7 bases are a match to TRBD1. V lost 3 bases, J lost 5 bases, and 9 bases stayed unmatched. Germline assignment: CDR1 KGHSH and CDR2 LQKENI. The CDR3 is 15 amino acids. This chain's CDR3 is CASSPRQGEGTEAFF. The DNA for the CDR3 is TGTGCCAGCTCACCCCGTCAGGGGGAAGGGACTGAAGCTTTCTTT.

J is TRBJ1-1 and V is TRBV4-3, with a tentative D call TRBD1 (6 bases). The CDR3 is 16 amino acids. Germline assignment: CDR1 LGHNA and CDR2 YSLEER. The V end lost 5 bases, the J end lost 3 bases, and 19 bases lay between the germline ends. The chain's CDR3 is CASSDQIGRGDTEAFF. The DNA for the CDR3 is TGCGCCAGCAGCGATCAAATAGGCAGGGGCGACACTGAAGCTTTCTTT.

The gene calls are TRBV5-4 and TRBJ2-3; TRBD1 agrees at 12 bases. This CDR3 has 16 amino acids. In germline, CDR1 is SGHNT, CDR2 YYREEE (reference sequence). V lost 4 bases, J lost 5 bases, and 8 bases stayed unmatched. For the CDR3, the DNA is TGTGCCAGCAGCCTGCGGGACAGGGGGCTAGGAGATACGCAGTATTTT. Encoded protein: CASSLRDRGLGDTQYF.

The count of this clone is one. The chain is built from TRBV4-1 and TRBJ2-2; 8 nucleotides align to TRBD2. Germline V lookup: CDR1 MGHRA, CDR2 YSYEKL. The CDR3 is 16 amino acids. Trimming at V came to 1 base and at J to 6 bases, leaving 7 bases not matched to a gene. In DNA form, the CDR3 reads TGCGCCAGCAGCCAAGTGGGCGGGGGGTCTGCCGGGGAGCTGTTTTTT. It codes for CASSQVGGGSAGELFF.

As for this clone: The junction shows a germline mismatch at one end, possibly a read error. The chain couples TRBV7-9 to TRBJ1-1; the D gene is possibly TRBD1 (5 bases). This CDR3 comprises 13 residues. CDR1 and CDR2 (germline): SEHNR, FQNEAQ (reference sequence). CDR3 amino acids: CSSNLSTDTEAFF. CDR3 nucleotide sequence: TGTTCCAGCAACTTATCGACAGACACTGAAGCTTTCTTT.

The chain has TRBV7-8 and TRBJ2-7; D is uncertain. Germline-derived CDR1 and CDR2 are SGHVS and FQNEAQ. The CDR3 has 14 amino acids. V lost 1 base and J lost 2, with 9 bases in between. In nucleotides, the CDR3 is TGTGCCAGCAGCTTAGGAGGAAAACCCTACGAGCAGTACTTC. Protein product: CASSLGGKPYEQYF.

CDR3 in DNA: TGTGCCAGCAGTGAAATGGGGGGAGAGACCCAGTACTTC. Its translation: CASSEMGGETQYF. The V and J genes are TRBV25-1 and TRBJ2-5; weak D call: TRBD2 (6 bases). The germline V and J ends were trimmed by 2 bases and 4 bases, with 8 bases remaining between them. Germline V gene sequence: CDR1 MGHDK, CDR2 SYGVNS. The CDR3 is 13 residues long.

The chain combines TRBV7-6 with TRBJ2-2; maybe TRBD1 (6 bases). V lost 6 bases and J 7 bases, leaving 15 bases between the germline ends. Germline CDR1 reads SGHVS; CDR2 reads FNYEAQ. The CDR3 is made up of 14 amino acids. The CDR3 sequence is CASSPLTGNGELFF. The CDR3, as DNA: TGTGCCAGCAGTCCTCTTACAGGGAACGGGGAGCTGTTTTTT.

The V gene is TRBV18, the J gene TRBJ2-4; 12 nucleotides match TRBD2. This CDR3 region has 17 residues. Germline V gene data show CDR1 as KGHSH and CDR2 as LQKENI. With 3 bases clipped from V and 6 bases from J, the junction kept 9 bases outside the gene matches. CDR3 DNA sequence: TGTGCCAGCTCACCCACGACTAGCGGGGGATGGGGAAACATTCAGTACTTC. Protein sequence: CASSPTTSGGWGNIQYF.

The CDR3 region has the DNA TGTGCCAGCAGTTTAATCGGTGAAGCTTTCTTT. This codes for CASSLIGEAFF. The rearrangement links TRBV28 to TRBJ1-1; D is uncertain. V was cut by 2 bases and J by 7 bases, with 5 bases left in between. Looked up from germline, CDR1 is MDHEN and CDR2 is SYDVKM. CDR3 length: 11 amino acids.

This clone was recorded once. The rearrangement joins TRBV7-6 to TRBJ2-2; 12 bases agree with TRBD2. The V and J ends lost 2 bases and 6 bases, in that order; junction bases with no gene match: 1. This CDR3 contains 15 residues. CDR1 is SGHVS and CDR2 is FNYEAQ in the germline V gene. The DNA for the CDR3 is TGTGCCAGCAGCTTACTAGCGGGGGGGCCCGGGGAGCTGTTTTTT. It encodes CASSLLAGGPGELFF.

This clone was seen a handful of times. The rearrangement joins TRBV6-5 to TRBJ2-7; 7 bases are a match to TRBD2. Unmatched junction bases numbered 7, after V lost 1 base and J lost 4 bases. The CDR3 has 15 residues. The germline V gene has CDR1 MNHEY and CDR2 SVGAGI. The CDR3 DNA follows: TGTGCCAGCAGTTACTTGGGGGGGTCCCCTTACGAGCAGTACTTC. Translated: CASSYLGGSPYEQYF.

The chain recombines TRBV5-6 with TRBJ2-1; 9 bases fit TRBD2. Germline V lookup: CDR1 SGHDT, CDR2 YYEEEE. J gave up 4 bases and V 0 bases, and 5 bases lay outside the gene matches. The CDR3 totals 16 residues. The CDR3 is CASSLGAGGTYNEQFF. The DNA for the CDR3 is TGTGCCAGCAGCTTGGGGGCGGGGGGGACATACAATGAGCAGTTCTTC.

V gene TRBV19 combines with J gene TRBJ1-5; no definite D call. Germline CDR1 is LNHDA and CDR2 is SQIVND (reference sequence). Trimming left V 6 bases short and J 7 bases short, with 10 bases between. The CDR3 runs 12 residues. The chain's CDR3 is CASSEDGQPQHF. CDR3 DNA: TGTGCCAGTAGCGAGGATGGGCAGCCCCAGCATTTT. Full variable domain (rest looked up from reference TRBV19 and TRBJ1-5): DGGITQSPKYLFRKEGQNVTLSCEQNLNHDAMYWYRQDPGQGLRLIYYSQIVNDFQKGDIAEGYSVSREKKESFPLTVTSAQKNPTAFYLCASSEDGQPQHFGDGTRLSIL.

This chain connects TRBV18 to TRBJ2-2, with 7 bases lining up with TRBD2. Germline values: CDR1 KGHSH, CDR2 LQKENI. CDR3 size: 17 residues. J gave up 1 base and V 2 bases, and 7 bases lay outside the gene matches. CDR3 residues: CASSPREGLKNTGELFF. The CDR3, as DNA: TGTGCCAGCTCACCAAGGGAGGGACTGAAGAACACCGGGGAGCTGTTTTTT.

The chain has TRBV11-3 and TRBJ2-7; D remains ambiguous. Germline V gene sequence: CDR1 SGHNT, CDR2 YENEEA. The V end was cut by 5 bases, the J end by 2 bases, with 7 bases between. This CDR3 has 12 residues. CDR3 protein: CASSHQTYEQYF. CDR3 coding DNA: TGTGCCAGCAGCCATCAAACCTACGAGCAGTACTTC.

The V call is TRBV9, the J call TRBJ1-2; D gene uncertain. This CDR3 comprises 11 residues. The V gene's germline CDR1 is SGDLS and CDR2 YYNGEE. The V end was cut by 1 base, the J end by 10 bases, with 8 bases between. CDR3 protein: CASSVMSSYTF. The CDR3 nucleotides are TGTGCCAGCAGCGTAATGAGTTCCTACACCTTC.

DNA of the CDR3: TGTGCCAGCAGCAAACCCGTATCCCTCCGACAGGGGAACACTGAAGCTTTCTTT. Amino acid sequence: CASSKPVSLRQGNTEAFF. The chain links TRBV21-1 to TRBJ1-1; TRBD1, the D gene given by the table, was not confirmed from the DNA. TRBV21-1 is noted as a pseudogene. The CDR3 has 18 residues.

The chain combines TRBV7-8 with TRBJ2-5; 9 nucleotides line up with TRBD2. CDR3 length equals 14 residues. Germline CDR1 and CDR2: SGHVS and FQNEAQ. V shed 5 bases, J shed 5 bases, and the junction held 6 bases outside the gene matches. Written as DNA, the CDR3 is TGTGCCAGCAGCATCGGGACTAGCCAGGAGACCCAGTACTTC. Amino acid sequence: CASSIGTSQETQYF.

The chain links TRBV18 to TRBJ2-2; 9 nucleotides agree with TRBD1. Germline V gene sequence: CDR1 KGHSH, CDR2 LQKENI. The CDR3 runs to 16 residues. The trim removed 4 bases at V and 4 bases at J, leaving 7 bases unmatched. CDR3 DNA: TGTGCCAGCTCACAACCGGGACAGGGATCCACCGGGGAGCTGTTTTTT. The encoded protein is CASSQPGQGSTGELFF. The full variable domain, with the rest looked up from reference TRBV18 and TRBJ2-2, is NAGVMQNPRHLVRRRGQEARLRCSPMKGHSHVYWYRQLPEEGLKFMVYLQKENIIDESGMPKERFSAEFPKEGPSILRIQQVVRGDSAAYFCASSQPGQGSTGELFFGEGSRLTVL.

The chain uses TRBV19 and TRBJ1-6; D is uncertain. Looked up from germline, CDR1 is LNHDA and CDR2 is SQIVND (reference sequence). V was clipped by 11 bases and J by 5 bases, with 13 bases between them. The CDR3 runs to 13 residues. The CDR3 reads CASAGLNNSPLHF. DNA of the CDR3: TGTGCCTCAGCGGGTCTAAATAATTCACCCCTCCACTTT.

The V call is TRBV5-1, the J call TRBJ1-5; D possibly corresponds to TRBD1 (5 bases). CDR3 length: 14 residues. Germline CDR1 SGHRS, CDR2 YFSETQ. With 4 bases removed from V and 4 bases from J, the gap between germline ends came to 12 bases. This CDR3 is CASSPGDPNQPQHF. DNA for the CDR3: TGCGCCAGCAGCCCGGGGGACCCGAATCAGCCCCAGCATTTT.

This clone was found once. The V call is TRBV7-9, the J call TRBJ2-1, with D perhaps matching TRBD2 (5 bases). This CDR3 region has 15 residues. V was trimmed by 5 bases and J by 4 bases, leaving 15 bases between them. Germline values: CDR1 SEHNR, CDR2 FQNEAQ (reference sequence). The CDR3 region has the DNA TGTGCCAGCAGCCCCCGGGGAATGGGTTACAATGAGCAGTTCTTC. Translated, it gives CASSPRGMGYNEQFF.